This entry is about one TCR beta chain. Its antigen remains unknown. This entry belongs to a study of response to subunit inactivated influenza vaccine. Study conclusions and caveats: Only a handful of new T cells, the authors suggested, are recruited with each seasonal influenza vaccination.

In TCRdb, the RT-PCR reads were re-called with MiXCR into one record per CDR3 protein. The sample holds around 710,000 distinct CDR3 sequences, approximately 15% seen once. This CDR3 comprises 15 residues. V lost 3 bases and J lost 6; bases outside the gene matches: 4. CDR1 is LNHNV, CDR2 YYDKDF, per germline (reference sequence). Material: PBMCs from blood, obtained around 14 days before vaccination. The rearrangement joins TRBV15 to TRBJ2-4; 11 positions agree with TRBD1. The sequence was obtained from a man aged 45-60 years who received an inactivated influenza vaccine. CDR3 residues: CATSRDRGPGNIQYF. The CDR3 bases are TGTGCCACCAGCAGGGACAGGGGGCCGGGAAACATTCAGTACTTC.